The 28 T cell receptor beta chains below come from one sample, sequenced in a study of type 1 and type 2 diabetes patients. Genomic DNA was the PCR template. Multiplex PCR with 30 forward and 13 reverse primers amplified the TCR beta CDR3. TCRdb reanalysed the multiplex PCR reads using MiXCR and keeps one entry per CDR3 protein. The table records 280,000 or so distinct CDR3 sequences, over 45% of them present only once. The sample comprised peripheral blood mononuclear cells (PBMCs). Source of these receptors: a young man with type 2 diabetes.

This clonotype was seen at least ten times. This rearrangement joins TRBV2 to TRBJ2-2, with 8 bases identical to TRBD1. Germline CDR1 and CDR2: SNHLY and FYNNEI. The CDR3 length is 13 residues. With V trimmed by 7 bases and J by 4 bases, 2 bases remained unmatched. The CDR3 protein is CASNGQGTGELFF. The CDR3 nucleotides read TGTGCCAGCAACGGACAGGGCACCGGGGAGCTGTTTTTT.

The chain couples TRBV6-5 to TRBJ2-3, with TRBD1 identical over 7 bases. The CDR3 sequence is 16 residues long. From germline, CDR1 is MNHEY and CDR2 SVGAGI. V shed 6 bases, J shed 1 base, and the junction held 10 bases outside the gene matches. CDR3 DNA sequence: TGTGCCAGCAGCTTAAAGAGGGGGCGAGGCACAGATACGCAGTATTTT. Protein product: CASSLKRGRGTDTQYF.

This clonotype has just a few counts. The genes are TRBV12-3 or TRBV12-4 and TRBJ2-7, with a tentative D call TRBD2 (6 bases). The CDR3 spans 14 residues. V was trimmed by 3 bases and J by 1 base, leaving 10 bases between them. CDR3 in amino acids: CASSFGGASYEQYF. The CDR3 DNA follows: TGTGCCAGCAGTTTCGGGGGAGCATCCTACGAGCAGTACTTC.

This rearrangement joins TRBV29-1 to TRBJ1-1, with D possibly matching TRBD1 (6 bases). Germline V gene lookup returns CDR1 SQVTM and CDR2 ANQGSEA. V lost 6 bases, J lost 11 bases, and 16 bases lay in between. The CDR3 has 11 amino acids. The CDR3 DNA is TGCAGCGTCTGGGGGGGCGGTGGGGCTTTCTTT. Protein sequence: CSVWGGGGAFF. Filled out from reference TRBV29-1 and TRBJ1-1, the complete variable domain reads SAVISQKPSRDICQRGTSLTIQCQVDSQVTMMFWYRQQPGQSLTLIATANQGSEATYESGFVIDKFPISRPNLTFSTLTVSNMSPEDSSIYLCSVWGGGGAFFGQGTRLTVV.

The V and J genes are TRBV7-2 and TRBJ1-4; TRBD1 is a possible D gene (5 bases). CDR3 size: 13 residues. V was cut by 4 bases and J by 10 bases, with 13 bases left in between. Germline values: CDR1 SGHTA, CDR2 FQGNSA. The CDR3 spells CASSSSGAIKLFF. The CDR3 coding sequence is TGTGCCAGCAGCTCATCCGGGGCCATAAAACTGTTTTTT.

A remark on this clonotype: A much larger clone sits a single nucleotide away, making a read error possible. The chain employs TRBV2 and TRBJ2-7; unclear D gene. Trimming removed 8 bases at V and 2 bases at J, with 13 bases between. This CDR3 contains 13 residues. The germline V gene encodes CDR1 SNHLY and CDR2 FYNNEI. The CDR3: CASSPHQTYEQYF. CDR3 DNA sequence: TGTGCCAGCTCGCCCCACCAGACCTACGAGCAGTACTTC.

The CDR3 reads CASSDGQGYNSPLHF. In DNA, the CDR3 is TGTGCCAGCAGCGATGGACAGGGGTATAATTCACCCCTCCACTTT. The J gene is TRBJ1-6, the V gene TRBV7-6; 9 bases fit TRBD1. CDR1 and CDR2 from the germline V gene are SGHVS and FNYEAQ. CDR3 size: 15 residues. V was clipped by 5 bases and J by 4 bases; unmatched bases: 3.

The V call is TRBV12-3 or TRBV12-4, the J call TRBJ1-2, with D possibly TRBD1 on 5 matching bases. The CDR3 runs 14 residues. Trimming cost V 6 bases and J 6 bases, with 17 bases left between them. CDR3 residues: CASSLPGRVDGYTF. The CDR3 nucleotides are TGTGCCAGCAGCCTACCCGGCAGGGTAGATGGCTACACCTTC.

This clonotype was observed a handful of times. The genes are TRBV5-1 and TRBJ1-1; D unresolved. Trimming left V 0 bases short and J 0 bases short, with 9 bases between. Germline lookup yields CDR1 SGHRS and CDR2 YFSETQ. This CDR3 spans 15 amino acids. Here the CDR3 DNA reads TGCGCCAGCAGCTTGGGAGGCCAGATGAACACTGAAGCTTTCTTT. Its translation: CASSLGGQMNTEAFF.

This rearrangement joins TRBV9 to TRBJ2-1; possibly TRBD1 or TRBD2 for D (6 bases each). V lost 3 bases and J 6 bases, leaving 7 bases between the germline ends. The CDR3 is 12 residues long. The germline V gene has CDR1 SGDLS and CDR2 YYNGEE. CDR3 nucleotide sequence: TGTGCCAGCAGCGAGGGGGGCAATGAGCAGTTCTTC. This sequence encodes CASSEGGNEQFF.

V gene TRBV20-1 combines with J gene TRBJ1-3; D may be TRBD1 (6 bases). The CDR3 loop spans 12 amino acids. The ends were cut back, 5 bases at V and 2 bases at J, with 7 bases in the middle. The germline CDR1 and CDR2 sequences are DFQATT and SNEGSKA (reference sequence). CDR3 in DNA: TGCAGTGCTTACAGGGCTGGAAACACCATATATTTT. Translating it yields CSAYRAGNTIYF.

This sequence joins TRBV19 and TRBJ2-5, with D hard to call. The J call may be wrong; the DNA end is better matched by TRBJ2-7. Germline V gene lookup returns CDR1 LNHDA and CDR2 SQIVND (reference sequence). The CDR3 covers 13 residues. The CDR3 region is CASSRAFFYEQYF. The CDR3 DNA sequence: TGTGCCAGTAGTAGGGCCTTTTTCTACGAGCAGTACTTC.

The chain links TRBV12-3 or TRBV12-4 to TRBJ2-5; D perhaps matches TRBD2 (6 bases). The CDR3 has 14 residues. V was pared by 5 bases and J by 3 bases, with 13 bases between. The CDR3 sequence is CASSRRLAEETQYF. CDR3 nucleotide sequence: TGTGCCAGCAGTCGAAGATTAGCGGAAGAGACCCAGTACTTC.

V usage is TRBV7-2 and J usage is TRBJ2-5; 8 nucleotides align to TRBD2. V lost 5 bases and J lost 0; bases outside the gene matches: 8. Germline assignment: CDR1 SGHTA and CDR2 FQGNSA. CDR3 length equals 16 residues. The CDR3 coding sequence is TGTGCCAGCAGCCCGGGGGGGCAGGGGTACCAAGAGACCCAGTACTTC. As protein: CASSPGGQGYQETQYF.

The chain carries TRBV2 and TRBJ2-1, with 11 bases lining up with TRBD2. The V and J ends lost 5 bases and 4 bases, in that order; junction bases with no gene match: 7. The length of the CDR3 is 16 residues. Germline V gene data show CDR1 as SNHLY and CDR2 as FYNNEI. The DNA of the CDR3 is TGTGCCAGCAGTCTTTTTCTAGCGGGAGGTTACAATGAGCAGTTCTTC. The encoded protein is CASSLFLAGGYNEQFF. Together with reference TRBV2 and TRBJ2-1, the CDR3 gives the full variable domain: EPEVTQTPSHQVTQMGQEVILRCVPISNHLYFYWYRQILGQKVEFLVSFYNNEISEKSEIFDDQFSVERPDGSNFTLKIRSTKLEDSAMYFCASSLFLAGGYNEQFFGPGTRLTVL.

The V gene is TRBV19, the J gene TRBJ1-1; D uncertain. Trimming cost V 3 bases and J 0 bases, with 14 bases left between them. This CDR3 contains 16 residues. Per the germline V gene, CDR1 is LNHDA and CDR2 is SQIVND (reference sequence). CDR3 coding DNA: TGTGCCAGTAGTATGGGGATCTGGCCTGTGAACACTGAAGCTTTCTTT. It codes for CASSMGIWPVNTEAFF.

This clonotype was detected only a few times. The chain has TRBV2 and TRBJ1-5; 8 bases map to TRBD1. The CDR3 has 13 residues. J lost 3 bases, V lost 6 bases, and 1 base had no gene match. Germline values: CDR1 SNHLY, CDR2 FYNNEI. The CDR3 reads CASRDRVNQPQHF. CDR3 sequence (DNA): TGTGCCAGCAGGGACAGGGTCAATCAGCCCCAGCATTTT. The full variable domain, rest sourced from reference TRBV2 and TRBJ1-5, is EPEVTQTPSHQVTQMGQEVILRCVPISNHLYFYWYRQILGQKVEFLVSFYNNEISEKSEIFDDQFSVERPDGSNFTLKIRSTKLEDSAMYFCASRDRVNQPQHFGDGTRLSIL.

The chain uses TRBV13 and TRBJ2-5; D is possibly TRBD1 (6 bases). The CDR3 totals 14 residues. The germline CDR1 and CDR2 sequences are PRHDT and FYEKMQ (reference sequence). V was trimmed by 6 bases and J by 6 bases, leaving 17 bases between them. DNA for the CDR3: TGTGCCAGCAGACTAGGGGGAACGGGACAGACCCAGTACTTC. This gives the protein CASRLGGTGQTQYF. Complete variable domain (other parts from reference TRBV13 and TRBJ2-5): AAGVIQSPRHLIKEKRETATLKCYPIPRHDTVYWYQQGPGQDPQFLISFYEKMQSDKGSIPDRFSAQQFSDYHSELNMSSLELGDSALYFCASRLGGTGQTQYFGPGTRLLVL.

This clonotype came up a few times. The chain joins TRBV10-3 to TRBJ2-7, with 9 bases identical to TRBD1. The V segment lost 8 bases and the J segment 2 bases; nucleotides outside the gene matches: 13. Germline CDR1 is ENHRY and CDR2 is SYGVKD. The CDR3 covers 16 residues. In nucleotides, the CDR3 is TGTGCCATCGCTCCGGGACAGGGTAAAGAGGCCTACGAGCAGTACTTC. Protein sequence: CAIAPGQGKEAYEQYF.

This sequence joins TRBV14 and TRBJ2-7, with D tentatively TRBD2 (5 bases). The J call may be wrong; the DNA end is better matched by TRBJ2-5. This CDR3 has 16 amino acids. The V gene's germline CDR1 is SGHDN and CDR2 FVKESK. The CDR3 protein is CASSQVGFRGRETQYF. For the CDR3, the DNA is TGTGCCAGCAGCCAAGTCGGATTTCGGGGAAGGGAGACCCAGTACTTC.

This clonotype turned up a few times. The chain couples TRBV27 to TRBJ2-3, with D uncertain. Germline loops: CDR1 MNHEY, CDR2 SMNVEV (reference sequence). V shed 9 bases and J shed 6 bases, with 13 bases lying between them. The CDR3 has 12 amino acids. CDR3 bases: TGTGCCAGTAGTAGGACGCTTGATACGCAGTATTTT. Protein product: CASSRTLDTQYF.

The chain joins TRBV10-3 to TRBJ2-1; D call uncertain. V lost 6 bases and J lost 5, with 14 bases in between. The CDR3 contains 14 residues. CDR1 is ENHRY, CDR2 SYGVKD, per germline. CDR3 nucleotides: TGTGCCATCAGCGCCGAGGACCTGAACAATGAGCAGTTCTTC. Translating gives CAISAEDLNNEQFF.

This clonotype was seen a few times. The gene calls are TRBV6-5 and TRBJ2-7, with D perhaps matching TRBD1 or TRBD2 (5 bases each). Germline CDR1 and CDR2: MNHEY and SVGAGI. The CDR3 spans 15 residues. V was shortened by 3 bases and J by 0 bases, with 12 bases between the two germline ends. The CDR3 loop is CASSYGAGSSYEQYF. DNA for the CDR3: TGTGCCAGCAGTTATGGGGCGGGTTCCTCCTACGAGCAGTACTTC.

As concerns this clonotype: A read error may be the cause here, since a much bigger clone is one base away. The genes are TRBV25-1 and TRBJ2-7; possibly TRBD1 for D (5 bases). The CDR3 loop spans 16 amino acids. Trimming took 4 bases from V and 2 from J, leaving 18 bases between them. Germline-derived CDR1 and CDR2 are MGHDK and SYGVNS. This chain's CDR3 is CASSANVAAGPYEQYF. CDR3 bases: TGTGCCAGCAGTGCAAACGTGGCGGCAGGGCCCTACGAGCAGTACTTC.

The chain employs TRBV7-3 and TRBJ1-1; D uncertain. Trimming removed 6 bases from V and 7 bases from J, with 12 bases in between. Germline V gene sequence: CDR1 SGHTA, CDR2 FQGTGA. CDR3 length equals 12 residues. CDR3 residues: CASSEGPGEAFF. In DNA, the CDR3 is TGTGCCAGCAGTGAGGGCCCCGGTGAAGCTTTCTTT.

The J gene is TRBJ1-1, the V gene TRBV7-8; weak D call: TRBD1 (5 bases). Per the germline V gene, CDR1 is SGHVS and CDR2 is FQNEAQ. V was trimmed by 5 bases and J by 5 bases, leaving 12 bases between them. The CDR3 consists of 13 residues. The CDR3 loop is CASSPQGRTEAFF. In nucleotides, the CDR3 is TGTGCCAGCAGCCCGCAGGGTCGGACTGAAGCTTTCTTT.

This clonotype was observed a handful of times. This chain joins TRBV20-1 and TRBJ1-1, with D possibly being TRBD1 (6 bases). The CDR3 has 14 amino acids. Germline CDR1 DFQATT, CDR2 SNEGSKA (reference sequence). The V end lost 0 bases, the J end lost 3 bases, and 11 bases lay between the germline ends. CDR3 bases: TGCAGTGCTAGAGATCGGGGGGGCTACACTGAAGCTTTCTTT. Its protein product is CSARDRGGYTEAFF.

Here the CDR3 reads CASSPGTGTGYTF. The DNA of the CDR3 is TGTGCCAGCTCCCCCGGGACAGGAACTGGCTACACCTTC. The chain recombines TRBV18 with TRBJ1-2; TRBD1 aligns across 8 bases. V gave up 6 bases and J gave up 7 bases; unmatched junction bases: 7. The CDR3 consists of 13 residues. Germline assignment: CDR1 KGHSH and CDR2 LQKENI.